Only one count was recorded for the clone carrying this TCR beta chain. Its antigen is as yet unknown. The assay was immunoSEQ multiplex PCR, and TCRdb's table has in-frame clones only and misses some. The data show approximately 150,000 clones, 86% seen once. This entry is derived from a study of T cell responses to AZD1222 COVID-19 vaccine. Findings of the study overall: The donors showed a predominance of white British ancestry and of females, with possible underestimation of clonal diversity.

The CDR3 contains 14 residues. CDR1 and CDR2 from the germline V gene are MNHEY and SVGAGI. Trimming took 5 bases from V and 2 from J, leaving 9 bases between them. The chain has TRBV6-5 and TRBJ1-4; perhaps TRBD1 as D (6 bases). This receptor was obtained from an adult who received the AZD1222 COVID-19 vaccine. The source was peripheral blood, collected 28 days after the second AZD1222 dose. The CDR3 loop is CASSPDRTNEKLFF. The CDR3 bases are TGTGCCAGCAGTCCAGACAGGACTAATGAAAAACTGTTTTTT.